This T cell receptor beta chain derives from a study of blood T cell repertoires in COVID-19. Study information: Samples of COVID-19 (acute and convalescent) were obtained from the United States, Italy and Spain.

The CDR3 contains 17 residues. The trim removed 3 bases at V and 2 bases at J, leaving 9 bases unmatched. Per germline, CDR1 MNHEY and CDR2 SMNVEV (reference sequence). In the study's own analysis: Counts of nucleated cells, estimated from reference gene primer amplification, were obtained. This table comes from immunoSEQ multiplex PCR, and its TCRdb copy is limited to in-frame clones, with some not included. From that table come the V and J calls and clone size; the DNA was used to work out D and trimming. The sample holds over 150,000 clones, 88% seen once. The sample taken for sequencing was peripheral blood. The chain carries TRBV27 and TRBJ2-7, with 11 bases aligning to TRBD2. The sequence was collected from a man in his forties or fifties with COVID-19, enrolled during active disease. CDR3 amino acids: CASSFSIAGGPTYEQYF. The CDR3 DNA reads as TGTGCCAGCAGTTTCTCTATAGCGGGAGGGCCAACCTACGAGCAGTACTTC.